The 17 T cell receptor beta chains given below trace back to one sample, sequenced in a study of blood T cell repertoires in COVID-19. The repertoire was sequenced with immunoSEQ multiplex PCR; TCRdb's copy has only in-frame clones and lacks some. Here the sample spans tens of thousands of clones, roughly 84% being singletons. The sample consisted of peripheral blood. The receptors stem from a man aged 50 or older with acute or convalescent COVID-19.

The genes are TRBV27 and TRBJ2-5; weak D call: TRBD1 (5 bases). The CDR3 covers 14 residues. The V and J ends lost 6 bases and 1 base respectively, with 12 bases between them. CDR1 MNHEY and CDR2 SMNVEV come from the germline V gene (reference sequence). In DNA, the CDR3 is TGTGCCAGCAGCCCGGGCAGGGCCCAAGAGACCCAGTACTTC. It codes for CASSPGRAQETQYF.

This chain links TRBV5-8 with TRBJ2-5; D might be TRBD2 (5 bases). The V gene's germline CDR1 is SGHTS and CDR2 YDEGEE. The length of the CDR3 is 15 residues. Trimming left V 2 bases short and J 0 bases short, with 11 bases between. The CDR3 loop reads CASSFLSGNQETQYF. The CDR3 DNA reads TGTGCCAGCAGCTTCCTGAGCGGAAACCAAGAGACCCAGTACTTC.

DNA of the CDR3: TGCGCCAGCAGCCCTCTTCAGGGGAAAAACTACGAGCAGTACTTC. Its translation is CASSPLQGKNYEQYF. The gene calls are TRBV4-1 and TRBJ2-7, with a tentative D call TRBD1 (6 bases). In germline, CDR1 is MGHRA, CDR2 YSYEKL. Trimming left V 4 bases short and J 3 bases short, with 16 bases between. The CDR3 spans 15 residues.

The V call is TRBV30, the J call TRBJ2-6, with 11 bases that match TRBD1. CDR1 is GTSNPN and CDR2 is SVGIG in the germline V gene (reference sequence). V was clipped by 0 bases and J by 4 bases; unmatched bases: 8. The CDR3 runs 18 residues. CDR3 DNA: TGTGCCTGGAGTGTACTCGGACAGGGGGCGCGCGGGGCCAACGTCCTGACTTTC. Translation gives CAWSVLGQGARGANVLTF.

The gene calls are TRBV7-2 and TRBJ1-2; TRBD1 matches at 7 bases. The CDR3 spans 15 residues. Germline lookup yields CDR1 SGHTA and CDR2 FQGNSA. The V gene end was trimmed by 5 bases and the J gene end by 0 bases; junction bases not matched to a gene: 6. The CDR3 sequence is CASSIRGQANYGYTF. CDR3 bases: TGTGCCAGCAGCATAAGGGGGCAGGCTAACTATGGCTACACCTTC.

As DNA, the CDR3 is TGTGCTAGTGGCCCCGGACAGGGCAGCAATCAGCCCCAGCATTTT. It specifies CASGPGQGSNQPQHF. The V call is TRBV12-5, the J call TRBJ1-5; 8 bases agree with TRBD1. J was trimmed by 1 base and V by 6 bases; bases with no gene match: 5. This CDR3 spans 15 amino acids. From germline, CDR1 is LGHNT and CDR2 FRNRAP.

This clone appeared once. The chain links TRBV20-1 to TRBJ2-5, with a possible D match to TRBD1 (5 bases). CDR1 and CDR2 from the germline V gene are DFQATT and SNEGSKA (reference sequence). The CDR3 is made up of 11 amino acids. V lost 5 bases and J 4 bases, leaving 8 bases between the germline ends. Here the CDR3 reads CSAQGVETQYF. The CDR3 nucleotides are TGCAGTGCTCAAGGGGTAGAGACCCAGTACTTC.

Only one count was recorded for this clone. The chain carries TRBV11-3 and TRBJ2-5; maybe TRBD2 (7 bases). The ends were cut back, 5 bases at V and 7 bases at J, with 20 bases in the middle. CDR1 and CDR2 from the germline V gene are SGHNT and YENEEA. This CDR3 spans 15 amino acids. CDR3: CASSRGEGRAATQYF. The CDR3 DNA reads TGTGCCAGCAGCAGGGGGGAGGGCCGGGCGGCGACCCAGTACTTC.

The chain employs TRBV11-2 and TRBJ2-4, with a possible D match to TRBD1 (7 bases). V lost 5 bases and J lost 3, with 20 bases in between. CDR3 length: 17 amino acids. Germline assignment: CDR1 SGHAT and CDR2 FQNNGV. CDR3 protein: CASSTRTGGRDKNIQYF. CDR3 DNA sequence: TGTGCCAGCAGCACCAGGACAGGAGGGCGTGACAAAAACATTCAGTACTTC.

The genes are TRBV19 and TRBJ1-5, with 8 bases that match TRBD1. The germline V gene encodes CDR1 LNHDA and CDR2 SQIVND (reference sequence). The CDR3 runs to 16 residues. The V segment lost 5 bases and the J segment 3 bases; nucleotides outside the gene matches: 9. The CDR3 here is CASSPQGAGPNQPQHF. DNA of the CDR3: TGTGCCAGTAGTCCCCAGGGGGCAGGTCCCAATCAGCCCCAGCATTTT.

This clone was seen more than once but under ten times. The chain links TRBV6-2 or TRBV6-3 to TRBJ2-7; possibly TRBD2 for D (5 bases). Deletions cut 0 bases from V and 4 bases from J, with 13 bases between. CDR1 and CDR2 (germline): MNHEY, SVGEGT. CDR3 size: 15 residues. CDR3 residues: CASSYSTVAKYEQYF. For the CDR3, the DNA is TGTGCCAGCAGTTACTCAACAGTAGCGAAGTACGAGCAGTACTTC.

In DNA form, the CDR3 reads TGTGCCAGCATAGATCTAGGGCGGGATGGCTACACCTTC. Translating it yields CASIDLGRDGYTF. J is TRBJ1-2 and V is TRBV5-5; D is ambiguous. CDR1 and CDR2 from the germline V gene are SGHKS and YYEKEE (reference sequence). V was clipped by 6 bases and J by 6 bases, with 15 bases between them. CDR3 length: 13 amino acids.

The V gene is TRBV6-1, the J gene TRBJ1-5, with D possibly being TRBD1 (5 bases). V lost 1 base to trimming and J lost 6 bases, with 13 bases between them. The length of the CDR3 is 15 residues. CDR1 and CDR2 (germline): MNHNS, SASEGT. CDR3 sequence reads: CASSEGSRVGQPQHF. For the CDR3, the DNA is TGTGCCAGCAGTGAAGGGTCCAGGGTGGGTCAGCCCCAGCATTTT.

This clone showed up just a few times. This chain uses TRBV6-1 with TRBJ2-1; D unclear. V was trimmed by 0 bases and J by 7 bases, leaving 13 bases between them. This CDR3 has 15 amino acids. Germline values: CDR1 MNHNS, CDR2 SASEGT. Here the CDR3 reads CASSEALMTGNEQFF. DNA of the CDR3: TGTGCCAGCAGTGAAGCGCTGATGACTGGGAATGAGCAGTTCTTC.

This chain joins TRBV3-1 (or the pseudogene TRBV3-2) and TRBJ1-6; unclear D gene. This CDR3 has 16 residues. V was shortened by 0 bases and J by 8 bases, with 14 bases between the two germline ends. Germline CDR1 is LGHDT and CDR2 is YNNKEL (reference sequence). CDR3 sequence: CASSQETDGGYSPLHF. The CDR3 region has the DNA TGTGCCAGCAGCCAAGAAACCGACGGCGGATATTCACCCCTCCACTTT.

The V call is TRBV27, the J call TRBJ1-2, with 10 bases that match TRBD1. The V gene's germline CDR1 is MNHEY and CDR2 SMNVEV (reference sequence). The junction had 5 bases not matched to a gene; V was cut back by 5 bases and J by 5 bases. This CDR3 spans 14 amino acids. The DNA of the CDR3 is TGTGCCAGCAGTAGAACGGGACAGGGGTATGGCTACACCTTC. Its translation: CASSRTGQGYGYTF.

The chain couples TRBV19 to TRBJ1-2; perhaps TRBD1 as D (6 bases). CDR1 and CDR2 (germline): LNHDA, SQIVND (reference sequence). Trimming took off 6 bases at V and 7 bases at J, with 18 bases between the two ends. The CDR3 covers 14 residues. The CDR3 protein is CASSNYRALSGYTF. CDR3 coding DNA: TGTGCCAGTAGCAACTACAGGGCCCTCTCTGGCTACACCTTC.